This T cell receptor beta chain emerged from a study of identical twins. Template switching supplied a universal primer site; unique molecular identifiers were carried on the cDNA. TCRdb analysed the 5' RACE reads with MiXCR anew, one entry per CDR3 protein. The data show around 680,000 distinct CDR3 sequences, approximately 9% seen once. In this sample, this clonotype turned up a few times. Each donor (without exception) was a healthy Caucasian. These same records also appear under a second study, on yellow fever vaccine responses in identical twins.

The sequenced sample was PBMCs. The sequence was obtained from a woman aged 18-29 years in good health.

CDR3 DNA: TGTGCCAGCAGCCAAATAGCGGGCGCCTCCTACAATGAGCAGTTCTTC. Translated: CASSQIAGASYNEQFF. The rearrangement joins TRBV3-1 to TRBJ2-1; TRBD2 aligns across 7 bases. V gave up 2 bases and J gave up 0 bases; unmatched junction bases: 4. The CDR3 sequence is 16 residues long. Germline V lookup: CDR1 LGHDT, CDR2 YNNKEL (reference sequence).